This T cell receptor (beta chain) was sequenced during a study of human T cells and chemical hapten exposure. This sample's time point: patch test 1, 2 weeks after DPC sensitization. Treatment denoted: therapeutic diphenylcyclopropenone sensitization with weekly scalp DPC. Each CDR3 protein gets one entry after TCRdb re-called the RACE reads with MiXCR. The profile shows more than 55,000 distinct CDR3 sequences, 9.8% of them singletons. V shed 6 bases and J shed 0 bases, with 9 bases lying between them. Germline CDR1 and CDR2: MNHEY and SVGAGI. The CDR3 extends over 15 amino acids. The source was whole blood, collected in connection with sensitization to the hapten diphenylcyclopropenone (DPC). The gene calls are TRBV6-5 and TRBJ2-6, with D unclear. This TCR was recovered from a woman aged 35 to 49 with alopecia areata. Some clones in this sample may be carry-over from other donors' samples. DNA for the CDR3: TGTGCCAGCAGGTCGACATCCTCTGGGGCCAACGTCCTGACTTTC. Protein: CASRSTSSGANVLTF.